This T cell receptor beta chain is from a study of T-cell reconstitution after alpha-beta-depleted transplantation in children. There are a few counts of this clonotype. The junction does not match germline at one end; this may be a read error. Preparation of the TCRbeta library used unique molecular identifiers. TCRdb re-analysed the PCR reads in MiXCR, keeping a single row per CDR3 protein. The top ten clones hold around two fifths of a sample with around 200,000 distinct CDR3 sequences, approximately 15% of them seen once. The sample in question was PBMCs, mostly from graft donor cells, obtained 360 days after TCRalphabeta/CD19-depleted stem cell transplant. The sequence was obtained from a male patient aged 2 to 10 who had a stem cell transplant for acute lymphoblastic leukemia, so the T cells may come from the graft donor.

This CDR3 reads CASSHMTSGANIGELFF. Written as DNA, the CDR3 is TGTGCCAGCAGCCATATGACTAGCGGGGCCAACATCGGGGAGCTGTTTTTT. The J gene is TRBJ2-2, the V gene TRBV14, with 11 positions matching TRBD2. Germline V lookup: CDR1 SGHDN, CDR2 FVKESK. CDR3 length: 17 amino acids.